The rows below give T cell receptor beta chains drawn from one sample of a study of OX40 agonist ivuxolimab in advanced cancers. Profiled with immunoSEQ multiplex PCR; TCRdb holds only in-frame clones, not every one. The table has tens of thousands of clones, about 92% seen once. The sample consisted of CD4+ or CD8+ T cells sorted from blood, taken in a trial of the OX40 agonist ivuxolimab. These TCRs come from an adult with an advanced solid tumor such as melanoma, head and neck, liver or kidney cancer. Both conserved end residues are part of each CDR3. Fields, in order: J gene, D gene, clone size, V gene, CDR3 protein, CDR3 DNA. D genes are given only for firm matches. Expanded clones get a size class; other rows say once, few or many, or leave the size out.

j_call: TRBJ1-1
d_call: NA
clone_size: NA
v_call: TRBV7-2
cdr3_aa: CASSQTRVAPEDTEAFF
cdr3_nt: TGTGCCAGCAGCCAGACCAGGGTGGCCCCCGAGGACACTGAAGCTTTCTTT

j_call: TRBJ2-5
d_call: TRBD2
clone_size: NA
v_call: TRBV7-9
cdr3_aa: CASSAGLAGGGETQYF
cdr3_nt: TGTGCCAGCAGCGCGGGACTAGCGGGGGGCGGGGAGACCCAGTACTTC

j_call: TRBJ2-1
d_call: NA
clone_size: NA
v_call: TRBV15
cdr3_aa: CATSGGGGYSYNEQFF
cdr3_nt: TGTGCCACCAGCGGAGGTGGGGGTTATTCCTACAATGAGCAGTTCTTC

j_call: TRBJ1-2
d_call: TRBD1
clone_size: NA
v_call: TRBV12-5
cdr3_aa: CASGFATGTGPDINYGYTF
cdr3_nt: TGTGCTAGTGGTTTCGCAACTGGGACAGGGCCCGATATTAACTATGGCTACACCTTC

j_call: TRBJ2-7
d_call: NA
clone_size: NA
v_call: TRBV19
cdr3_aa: CASSINVHGSYEQYF
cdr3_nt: TGTGCCAGTAGTATTAATGTGCACGGCTCCTACGAGCAGTACTTC

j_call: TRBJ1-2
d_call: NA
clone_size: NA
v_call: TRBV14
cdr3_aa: CASSQDRASYGYTF
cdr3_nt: TGTGCCAGCAGCCAAGATAGAGCCAGCTATGGCTACACCTTC

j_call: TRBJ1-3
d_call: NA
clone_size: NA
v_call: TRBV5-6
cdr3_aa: CASSDGIGNTIYF
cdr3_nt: TGTGCCAGCAGTGATGGGATAGGAAACACCATATATTTT

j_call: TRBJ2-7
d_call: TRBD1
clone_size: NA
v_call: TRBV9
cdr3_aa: CASSGTGLKEQYF
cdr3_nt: TGTGCCAGCAGCGGGACAGGTTTGAAAGAGCAGTACTTC

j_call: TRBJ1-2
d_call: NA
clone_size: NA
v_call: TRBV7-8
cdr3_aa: CASSLLGGMVSFSTF
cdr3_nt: TGTGCCAGCAGCTTACTCGGGGGCATGGTCTCTTTTTCCACCTTC

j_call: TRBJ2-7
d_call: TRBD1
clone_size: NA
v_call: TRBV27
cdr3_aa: CASRPGQGNHEQYF
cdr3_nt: TGTGCCAGCAGGCCGGGACAGGGTAACCACGAGCAGTACTTC

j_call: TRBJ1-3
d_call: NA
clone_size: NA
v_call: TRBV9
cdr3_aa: CASSPNLGSGNTIYF
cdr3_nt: TGTGCCAGCAGCCCAAATCTCGGCTCTGGAAACACCATATATTTT

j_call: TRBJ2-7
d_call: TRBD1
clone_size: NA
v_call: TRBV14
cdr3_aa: CASSQGGWTGGYEQYF
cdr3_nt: TGTGCCAGCAGCCAAGGCGGGTGGACAGGGGGGTACGAGCAGTACTTC

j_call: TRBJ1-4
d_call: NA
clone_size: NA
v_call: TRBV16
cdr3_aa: CASSHTGAEGATNEKLFF
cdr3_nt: TGTGCCAGCAGCCACACCGGGGCCGAGGGAGCAACTAATGAAAAACTGTTTTTT

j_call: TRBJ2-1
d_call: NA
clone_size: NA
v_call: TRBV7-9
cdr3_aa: CASSPRGSSYNEQFF
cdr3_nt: TGTGCCAGCAGCCCGCGGGGTAGCTCCTACAATGAGCAGTTCTTC

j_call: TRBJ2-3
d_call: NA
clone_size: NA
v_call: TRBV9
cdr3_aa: CASSVDGGAGDTQYF
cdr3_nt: TGTGCCAGCAGCGTAGATGGAGGGGCGGGGGATACGCAGTATTTT

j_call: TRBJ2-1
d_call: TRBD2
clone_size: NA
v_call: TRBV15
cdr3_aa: CATSRDSGGVLNEQFF
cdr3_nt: TGTGCCACCAGCAGGGATAGCGGGGGGGTTTTGAATGAGCAGTTCTTC

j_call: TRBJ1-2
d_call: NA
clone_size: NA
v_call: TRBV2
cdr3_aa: CASSSPSSGYTF
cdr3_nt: TGTGCCAGCAGCTCCCCTTCGAGCGGCTACACCTTC

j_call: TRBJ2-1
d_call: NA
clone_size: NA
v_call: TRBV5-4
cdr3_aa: CASSLGASNEQFF
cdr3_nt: TGTGCCAGCAGCTTAGGGGCCAGCAATGAGCAGTTCTTC

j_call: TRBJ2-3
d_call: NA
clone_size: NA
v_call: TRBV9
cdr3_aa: CASSVGGDSTDTQYF
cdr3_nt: TGTGCCAGCAGCGTAGGGGGGGATAGCACAGATACGCAGTATTTT

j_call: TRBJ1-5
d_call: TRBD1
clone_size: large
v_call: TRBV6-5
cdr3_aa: CASSYSTDRGGQPQHF
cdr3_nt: TGTGCCAGCAGTTACTCGACGGACAGGGGAGGTCAGCCCCAGCATTTT

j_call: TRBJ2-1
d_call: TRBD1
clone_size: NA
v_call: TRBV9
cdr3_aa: CASSVLQGMVNNEQFF
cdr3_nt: TGTGCCAGCAGCGTACTACAGGGGATGGTTAACAATGAGCAGTTCTTC

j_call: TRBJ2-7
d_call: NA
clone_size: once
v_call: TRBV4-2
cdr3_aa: CASSQGSRVYEQYF
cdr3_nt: TGTGCCAGCAGCCAAGGCTCTAGGGTCTACGAGCAGTACTTC

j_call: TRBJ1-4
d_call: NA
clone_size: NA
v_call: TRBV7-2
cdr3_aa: CASSDKATTNEKLFF
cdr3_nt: TGTGCCAGCAGCGACAAAGCGACAACTAATGAAAAACTGTTTTTT

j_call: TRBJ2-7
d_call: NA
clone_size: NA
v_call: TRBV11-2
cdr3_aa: CASSLAVYEQYF
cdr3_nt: TGTGCCAGCAGCTTGGCAGTCTACGAGCAGTACTTC

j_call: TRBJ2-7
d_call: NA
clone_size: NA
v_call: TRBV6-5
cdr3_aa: CASSYSEGAYEQYF
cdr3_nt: TGTGCCAGCAGTTACTCAGAGGGCGCCTACGAGCAGTACTTC

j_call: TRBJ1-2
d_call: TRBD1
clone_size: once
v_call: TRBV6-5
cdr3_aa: CASSWGQGAGYGYTF
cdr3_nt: TGTGCCAGCAGCTGGGGACAGGGGGCAGGGTATGGCTACACCTTC

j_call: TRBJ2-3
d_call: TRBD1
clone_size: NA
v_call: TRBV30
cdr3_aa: CAWTGTGTGSADTQYF
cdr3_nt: TGTGCCTGGACCGGGACCGGGACAGGGAGCGCAGATACGCAGTATTTT

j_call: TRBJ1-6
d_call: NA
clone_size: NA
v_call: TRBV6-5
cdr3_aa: CASSYGQGGSPLHF
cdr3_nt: TGTGCCAGCAGTTATGGGCAGGGAGGGTCACCCCTCCACTTT

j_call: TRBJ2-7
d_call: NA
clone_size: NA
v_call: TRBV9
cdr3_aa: CASSVGGDSYEQYF
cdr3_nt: TGTGCCAGCAGCGTAGGGGGCGACTCCTACGAGCAGTACTTC

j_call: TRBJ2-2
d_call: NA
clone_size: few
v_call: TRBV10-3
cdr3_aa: CAISTRGETGELFF
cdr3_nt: TGTGCCATCAGCACAAGAGGGGAGACCGGGGAGCTGTTTTTT

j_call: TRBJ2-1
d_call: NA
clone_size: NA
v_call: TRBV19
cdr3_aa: CASTVQGSYNEQFF
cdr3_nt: TGTGCCAGTACGGTCCAGGGCTCCTACAATGAGCAGTTCTTC

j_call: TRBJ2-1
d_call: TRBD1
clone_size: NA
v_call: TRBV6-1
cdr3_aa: CASGDRGGYNEQFF
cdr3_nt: TGTGCCAGCGGAGACAGGGGGGGTTACAATGAGCAGTTCTTC

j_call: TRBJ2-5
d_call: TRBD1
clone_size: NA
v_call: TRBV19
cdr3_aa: CASRQGDRGGETQYF
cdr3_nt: TGTGCCAGTAGACAAGGGGACAGGGGCGGGGAGACCCAGTACTTC

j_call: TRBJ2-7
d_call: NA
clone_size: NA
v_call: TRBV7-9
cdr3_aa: CASSFWVGEGDEQYF
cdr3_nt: TGTGCCAGCAGCTTTTGGGTTGGGGAAGGCGACGAGCAGTACTTC

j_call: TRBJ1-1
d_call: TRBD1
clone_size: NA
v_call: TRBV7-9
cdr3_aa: CASSSPDRPRTEAFF
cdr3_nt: TGTGCCAGCAGCTCTCCGGACAGGCCTAGGACTGAAGCTTTCTTT

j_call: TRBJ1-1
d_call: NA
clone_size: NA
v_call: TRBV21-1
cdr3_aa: CASSKLVCSVDRTNTEAFF
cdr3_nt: TGTGCCAGCAGCAAATTAGTTTGCTCGGTGGACAGAACGAACACTGAAGCTTTCTTT

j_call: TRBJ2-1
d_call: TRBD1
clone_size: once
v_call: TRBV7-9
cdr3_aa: CASSSGQGSYNEQFF
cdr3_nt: TGTGCCAGCAGCTCCGGACAGGGATCCTACAATGAGCAGTTCTTC

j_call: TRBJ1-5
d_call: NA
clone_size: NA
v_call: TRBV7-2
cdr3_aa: CASSLPLGIGPQHF
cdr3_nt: TGTGCCAGCAGCCTACCCTTGGGCATAGGGCCCCAGCATTTT

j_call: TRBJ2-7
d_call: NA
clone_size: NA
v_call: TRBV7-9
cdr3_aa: CASSLDGSVLYEQYF
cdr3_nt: TGTGCCAGCAGCTTAGACGGTAGCGTCCTATACGAGCAGTACTTC

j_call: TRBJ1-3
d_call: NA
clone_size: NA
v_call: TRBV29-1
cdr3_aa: CSVLGTGNTIYF
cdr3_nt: TGCAGCGTTCTGGGAACTGGAAACACCATATATTTT

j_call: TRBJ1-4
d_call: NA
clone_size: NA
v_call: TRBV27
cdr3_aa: CASSLGLGPEKLFF
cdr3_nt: TGTGCCAGCAGTTTAGGCTTGGGACCTGAAAAACTGTTTTTT

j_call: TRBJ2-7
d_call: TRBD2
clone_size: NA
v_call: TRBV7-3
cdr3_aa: CASSYKGLAEFSYEQYF
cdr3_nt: TGTGCCAGCAGCTACAAGGGACTAGCGGAGTTCTCCTACGAGCAGTACTTC

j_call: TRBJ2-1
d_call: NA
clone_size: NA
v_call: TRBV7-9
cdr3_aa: CASSRLGVSSYNEQFF
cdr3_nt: TGTGCCAGCAGCCGGCTCGGGGTAAGCTCCTACAATGAGCAGTTCTTC

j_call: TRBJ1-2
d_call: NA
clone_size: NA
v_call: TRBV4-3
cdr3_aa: CASSQDTTHYGYTF
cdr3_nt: TGCGCCAGCAGCCAAGACACTACCCACTATGGCTACACCTTC

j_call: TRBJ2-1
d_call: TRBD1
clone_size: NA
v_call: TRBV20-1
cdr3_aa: CSVPQGAEEFF
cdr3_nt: TGCAGTGTTCCCCAGGGGGCTGAAGAGTTCTTC

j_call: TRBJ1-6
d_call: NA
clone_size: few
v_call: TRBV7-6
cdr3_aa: CASRDWDSPLHF
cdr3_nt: TGTGCCAGCCGGGACTGGGATTCACCCCTCCACTTT

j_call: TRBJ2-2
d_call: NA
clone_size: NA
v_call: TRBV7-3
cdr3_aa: CASSLNPKGSTGELFF
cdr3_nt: TGTGCCAGCAGTCTAAATCCAAAGGGATCCACCGGGGAGCTGTTTTTT

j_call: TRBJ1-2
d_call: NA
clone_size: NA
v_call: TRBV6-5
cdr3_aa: CASSPAINPDYGYTF
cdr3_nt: TGTGCCAGCAGCCCCGCCATAAATCCGGACTATGGCTACACCTTC

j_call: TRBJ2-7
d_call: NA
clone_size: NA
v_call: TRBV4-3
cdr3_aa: CASSQDHWGTASYEQYF
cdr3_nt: TGCGCCAGCAGCCAAGATCATTGGGGGACGGCGTCCTACGAGCAGTACTTC

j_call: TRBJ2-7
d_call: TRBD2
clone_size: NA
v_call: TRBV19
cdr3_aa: CAQEKSGGAPYEQYF
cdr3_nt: TGTGCCCAGGAAAAGAGCGGGGGGGCCCCCTACGAGCAGTACTTC

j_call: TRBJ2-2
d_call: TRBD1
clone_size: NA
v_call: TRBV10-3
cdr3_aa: CAISKTGEAGELFF
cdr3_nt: TGTGCCATCAGTAAGACAGGGGAGGCCGGGGAGCTGTTTTTT

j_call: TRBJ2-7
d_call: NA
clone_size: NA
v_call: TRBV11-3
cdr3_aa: CASSLSFGTKEQYF
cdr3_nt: TGTGCCAGCAGCTTGTCCTTCGGGACAAAAGAGCAGTACTTC

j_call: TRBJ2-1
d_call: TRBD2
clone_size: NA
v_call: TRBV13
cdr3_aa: CASRVAGSYNEQFF
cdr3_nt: TGTGCCAGTAGGGTAGCGGGGTCTTACAATGAGCAGTTCTTC

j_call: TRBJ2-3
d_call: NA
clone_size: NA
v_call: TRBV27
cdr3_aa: CASSFGVRSTDTQYF
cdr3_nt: TGTGCCAGCAGTTTCGGGGTTAGGAGCACAGATACGCAGTATTTT